What follows are 27 T cell receptor beta chains derived from one specimen sequenced in a study of CXCR3-negative and CXCR3-positive naive CD8 T cells. General study points: A higher hydrophobicity marked the TRB CDR3s of CXCR3-positive naive cells versus CXCR3-negative naive cells.

The method, 5' RACE with UMI labels, was used to prepare the TRB cDNA libraries. TCRdb re-called the 5' RACE reads; one entry per CDR3 protein, DNA not given. The table lists approximately 100,000 distinct CDR3 sequences. Their target antigens are unknown. The sequenced sample was naive CXCR3+ CD8+ T cells from blood. Stated subset: CD45RO-CCR7+CD27+CD95- naive CD8+ T cells expressing CXCR3 (TNR3+). The receptors come from a human donor in good health. Some clones in this sample may be carry-over from other donors' samples.

The V and J genes are TRBV19 and TRBJ2-1. CDR1 is LNHDA, CDR2 SQIVND, per germline (reference sequence). CDR3 length: 15 residues. The CDR3 here is CASSLGYTLPNEQFF.

J is TRBJ2-7 and V is TRBV20-1; TCRdb reports TRBD1, a call that lacks DNA to check it against. This CDR3 spans 11 amino acids. The germline gives CDR1 DFQATT, CDR2 SNEGSKA (reference sequence). CDR3 region: CSAKTGTEQYF.

V usage is TRBV21-1 and J usage is TRBJ2-7; TCRdb proposes TRBD1, but this gene call is untestable without DNA. TRBV21-1 corresponds to a pseudogene. The CDR3 is 18 residues long. The CDR3 is CASSPPGDRGLNSYEQYF.

The chain joins TRBV20-1 to TRBJ2-3; the TCRdb call, TRBD2, lacks DNA for checking. CDR3 length: 15 amino acids. From germline, CDR1 is DFQATT and CDR2 SNEGSKA (reference sequence). CDR3 protein: CSAIQLAGLTDTQYF.

V usage is TRBV7-9 and J usage is TRBJ2-2; TCRdb gives TRBD1 as the D gene, but with no DNA this cannot be confirmed. The CDR3 loop spans 14 amino acids. Per the germline V gene, CDR1 is SEHNR and CDR2 is FQNEAQ (reference sequence). CDR3 sequence: CATYPDKNTGELFF.

V usage is TRBV10-3 and J usage is TRBJ2-1; TCRdb designates TRBD2, a call that cannot be tested without DNA. The germline CDR1 and CDR2 sequences are ENHRY and SYGVKD. This CDR3 is built from 14 residues. The CDR3 protein is CAIGGLAGGDEQFF.

The chain employs TRBV9 and TRBJ2-7; the TCRdb D gene call, TRBD1, has no DNA to confirm it. The CDR3 covers 15 residues. The germline V gene encodes CDR1 SGDLS and CDR2 YYNGEE. The CDR3 protein is CASSVARDNTYEQYF.

This sequence joins TRBV29-1 and TRBJ2-7; TCRdb returns TRBD1, unconfirmable since there is no DNA. Germline assignment: CDR1 SQVTM and CDR2 ANQGSEA. The CDR3 extends over 12 amino acids. The CDR3 loop is CSVPWQNGEQYF.

This chain connects TRBV2 to TRBJ2-3; TCRdb calls TRBD1, which cannot be checked without DNA. Germline V lookup: CDR1 SNHLY, CDR2 FYNNEI. This CDR3 has 14 amino acids. This CDR3 reads CASFEGKGTDTQYF.

This chain links TRBV19 with TRBJ2-3. The germline gives CDR1 LNHDA, CDR2 SQIVND (reference sequence). The CDR3 is made up of 14 amino acids. The CDR3 region is CASSIAYTRDTQYF.

The chain has TRBV28 and TRBJ2-7. The length of the CDR3 is 12 residues. Germline V CDR1 and CDR2: MDHEN, SYDVKM. This CDR3 reads CASSLGIYEQYF. Based on the CDR3 plus reference TRBV28 and TRBJ2-7, the full variable domain is DVKVTQSSRYLVKRTGEKVFLECVQDMDHENMFWYRQDPGLGLRLIYFSYDVKMKEKGDIPEGYSVSREKKERFSLILESASTNQTSMYLCASSLGIYEQYFGPGTRLTVT.

The CDR3 here is CASSSSAHYYGYTF. V and J are TRBV27 and TRBJ1-2; TCRdb calls TRBD1, which cannot be checked without DNA. The CDR3 extends over 14 amino acids. Germline loops: CDR1 MNHEY, CDR2 SMNVEV (reference sequence).

V and J are TRBV19 and TRBJ2-1; the TCRdb D gene call, TRBD1, has no DNA to confirm it. CDR1 is LNHDA and CDR2 is SQIVND in the germline V gene (reference sequence). The CDR3 loop spans 16 amino acids. The CDR3 loop is CASTFSGGISYNEQFF.

The genes are TRBV7-6 and TRBJ2-1; there is no DNA to check the TCRdb D call of TRBD1. CDR1 SGHVS and CDR2 FNYEAQ come from the germline V gene. This CDR3 has 16 amino acids. The CDR3 loop reads CASSSPLESSYNEQFF.

This rearrangement joins TRBV3-1 to TRBJ2-3. CDR1 LGHDT and CDR2 YNNKEL come from the germline V gene (reference sequence). This CDR3 region has 13 residues. CDR3 loop: CASSQVDTDTQYF.

The V and J genes are TRBV29-1 and TRBJ1-2; the D call from TCRdb, TRBD1, cannot be confirmed without DNA. Germline assignment: CDR1 SQVTM and CDR2 ANQGSEA. The CDR3 covers 12 residues. CDR3 region: CSAPAQYHGYTF.

This chain connects TRBV11-3 to TRBJ2-2; TCRdb's D call of TRBD1 is untestable without DNA. Germline V gives CDR1 SGHNT, CDR2 YENEEA. This CDR3 contains 19 residues. The CDR3 protein is CASSARRGAKSNLPGELFF.

The chain carries TRBV7-9 and TRBJ2-3. The CDR3 consists of 14 residues. CDR1 and CDR2 from the germline V gene are SEHNR and FQNEAQ (reference sequence). The CDR3 reads CASRLPTSTDTQYF.

The chain is built from TRBV28 and TRBJ2-1; with no DNA, the TCRdb D assignment of TRBD1 cannot be verified. This CDR3 is 15 amino acids long. From germline, CDR1 is MDHEN and CDR2 SYDVKM. The CDR3 here is CASSLVRVWGDEQFF.

V gene TRBV27 combines with J gene TRBJ1-1; as DNA is missing, the TRBD1 call by TCRdb cannot be tested. CDR1 and CDR2 (germline): MNHEY, SMNVEV (reference sequence). This CDR3 is 14 amino acids long. CDR3 loop: CASSPRDRGTEAFF.

V gene TRBV10-3 combines with J gene TRBJ2-7; TCRdb selects TRBD1, and the lack of DNA leaves this call unchecked. The CDR3 extends over 16 amino acids. Germline V gene sequence: CDR1 ENHRY, CDR2 SYGVKD. CDR3 amino acids: CAISESSGDRVFEQYF.

The chain links TRBV28 to TRBJ2-1; TCRdb picks TRBD1, but there is no DNA to check that call. This CDR3 comprises 12 residues. CDR1 and CDR2 from the germline V gene are MDHEN and SYDVKM. The CDR3 sequence: CASRTGGNEQFF. Variable domain in full (rest from reference TRBV28 and TRBJ2-1): DVKVTQSSRYLVKRTGEKVFLECVQDMDHENMFWYRQDPGLGLRLIYFSYDVKMKEKGDIPEGYSVSREKKERFSLILESASTNQTSMYLCASRTGGNEQFFGPGTRLTVL.

This chain links TRBV7-8 with TRBJ1-1. CDR3 length: 14 amino acids. The germline V gene encodes CDR1 SGHVS and CDR2 FQNEAQ. CDR3 sequence: CASSLAAADTEAFF.

The V gene is TRBV20-1, the J gene TRBJ1-1; TCRdb's D call of TRBD1 is untestable without DNA. The CDR3 covers 12 residues. Germline lookup yields CDR1 DFQATT and CDR2 SNEGSKA (reference sequence). The CDR3 is CSARGGHTEAFF.

The chain joins TRBV4-3 to TRBJ2-2; TCRdb reports TRBD1, a call that lacks DNA to check it against. The CDR3 spans 17 residues. Germline-derived CDR1 and CDR2 are LGHNA and YSLEER. The CDR3 reads CASSQGRGGLLTGELFF.

V is TRBV6-2 or TRBV6-3 and J is TRBJ2-2. The CDR3 is 14 residues long. Germline assignment: CDR1 MNHEY and CDR2 SVGEGT. This CDR3 is CASSLLETTGELFF.

The V call is TRBV5-6, the J call TRBJ2-5; the TCRdb D gene call, TRBD2, has no DNA to confirm it. The CDR3 is 16 residues long. Germline-derived CDR1 and CDR2 are SGHDT and YYEEEE. The CDR3: CASRFISSAGTETQYF.